These T cell receptor beta chains were read from a single sample in a study of T-cell reconstitution after alpha-beta-depleted transplantation in children. MiXCR, applied by TCRdb to the PCR reads, yields one record per CDR3 protein. The sample shows 200,000 to 300,000 distinct CDR3 sequences, roughly 23% of them seen only once. The starting material was PBMCs, obtained before TCRalphabeta/CD19-depleted stem cell transplant. These receptors were taken from a girl aged 2-10 years with Fanconi anemia, due to receive a stem cell transplant. CDR3s include the opening cysteine and the closing phenylalanine or tryptophan. D genes are given only for firm matches. Clone size is given for some rows only: seen once, a few or many times, or a class if the clone is expanded.

d_gene: .; v_gene: TRBV20-1; j_gene: TRBJ1-2; abundance: many; CDR3nt: TGCAGTGCTAGCCTCAGAACAGGGCCCTATGGCTACACCTTC; CDR3aa: CSASLRTGPYGYTF
d_gene: .; v_gene: TRBV20-1; j_gene: TRBJ2-7; abundance: .; CDR3nt: TGCAGTGCTAGCGGGGGTGGGTACGAGCAGTACTTC; CDR3aa: CSASGGGYEQYF
d_gene: .; v_gene: TRBV29-1; j_gene: TRBJ2-2; abundance: many; CDR3nt: TGCAGCGTTGAGAACAGGGACACCGGGGAGCTGTTTTTT; CDR3aa: CSVENRDTGELFF
d_gene: TRBD2; v_gene: TRBV4-1; j_gene: TRBJ2-1; abundance: .; CDR3nt: TGCGCCAGCAGCCAAAGCGGGAGTCAGGGTGAGCAGTTCTTC; CDR3aa: CASSQSGSQGEQFF
d_gene: .; v_gene: TRBV7-3; j_gene: TRBJ2-2; abundance: few; CDR3nt: TGTGCCAGCAGCTTGACTACTAACGGGGAGCTGTTTTTT; CDR3aa: CASSLTTNGELFF
d_gene: .; v_gene: TRBV5-1; j_gene: TRBJ1-6; abundance: .; CDR3nt: TGCGCCAGCAGCTTGGTTGGACAGCGGCCCCTCCACTTT; CDR3aa: CASSLVGQRPLHF
d_gene: .; v_gene: TRBV7-3; j_gene: TRBJ2-1; abundance: .; CDR3nt: TGTGCCAGCAGCATTCCGGGTCCCGTCCCCTACAATGAGCAGTTCTTC; CDR3aa: CASSIPGPVPYNEQFF
d_gene: .; v_gene: TRBV7-6; j_gene: TRBJ2-3; abundance: few; CDR3nt: TGTGCCAGCAGCTTAGCTCTTACAGATACGCAGTATTTT; CDR3aa: CASSLALTDTQYF
d_gene: .; v_gene: TRBV7-3; j_gene: TRBJ2-1; abundance: many; CDR3nt: TGTGCCAGCAGCTTAATTGCCCCAGGCAATGAGCAGTTCTTC; CDR3aa: CASSLIAPGNEQFF
d_gene: .; v_gene: TRBV9; j_gene: TRBJ2-5; abundance: .; CDR3nt: TGTGCCAGCAGCGTAGGCGACAGAAACCAAGAGACCCAGTACTTC; CDR3aa: CASSVGDRNQETQYF
d_gene: TRBD2; v_gene: TRBV15; j_gene: TRBJ2-7; abundance: many; CDR3nt: TGTGCCACCAGCAGTTTAGCGGGGGGTACCTACGAGCAGTACTTC; CDR3aa: CATSSLAGGTYEQYF
d_gene: .; v_gene: TRBV4-2; j_gene: TRBJ2-3; abundance: .; CDR3nt: TGTGCCAGCAGCCAAGATAATGTTGGAGGGGGGAGCACAGATACGCAGTATTTT; CDR3aa: CASSQDNVGGGSTDTQYF
d_gene: .; v_gene: TRBV29-1; j_gene: TRBJ2-5; abundance: many; CDR3nt: TGCAGCGTTTCGGGCGGGGAAGAGACCCAGTACTTC; CDR3aa: CSVSGGEETQYF
d_gene: .; v_gene: TRBV5-1; j_gene: TRBJ2-7; abundance: few; CDR3nt: TGCGCCAGCAGCTTGGATTGGGCCTACTACGAGCAGTACTTC; CDR3aa: CASSLDWAYYEQYF
d_gene: .; v_gene: TRBV29-1; j_gene: TRBJ2-7; abundance: many; CDR3nt: TGCAGCGTTGAGGCAGGCCACTCCTACGAGCAGTACTTC; CDR3aa: CSVEAGHSYEQYF
d_gene: TRBD2; v_gene: TRBV4-2; j_gene: TRBJ2-7; abundance: .; CDR3nt: TGTGCCAGCAGCCAAGATAGGTCCTGGACTAGCGGGGTCTCCTACGAGCAGTACTTC; CDR3aa: CASSQDRSWTSGVSYEQYF
d_gene: .; v_gene: TRBV29-1; j_gene: TRBJ2-7; abundance: .; CDR3nt: TGCAGCGTTGTTTTGAACGAGCAGTACTTC; CDR3aa: CSVVLNEQYF
d_gene: .; v_gene: TRBV27; j_gene: TRBJ2-7; abundance: many; CDR3nt: TGTGCCAGCAGTTGGGGTGACGAGCAGTACTTC; CDR3aa: CASSWGDEQYF
d_gene: .; v_gene: TRBV29-1; j_gene: TRBJ1-1; abundance: .; CDR3nt: TGCAGCGTTGGGGACTTCATGAACACTGAAGCTTTCTTT; CDR3aa: CSVGDFMNTEAFF
d_gene: .; v_gene: TRBV24-1; j_gene: TRBJ2-1; abundance: few; CDR3nt: TGTGCCACCAGTGATCCCAGCGGGGACAGCTCCTACAATGAGCAGTTCTTC; CDR3aa: CATSDPSGDSSYNEQFF
d_gene: .; v_gene: TRBV4-1; j_gene: TRBJ2-2; abundance: .; CDR3nt: TGCGCCACATCGCTGAGGTTTCCCACCGGGGAGCTGTTTTTT; CDR3aa: CATSLRFPTGELFF
d_gene: TRBD2; v_gene: TRBV20-1; j_gene: TRBJ2-5; abundance: .; CDR3nt: TGCAGTGCTAAAACTAGCGTAAAAGAGACCCAGTACTTC; CDR3aa: CSAKTSVKETQYF
d_gene: TRBD2; v_gene: TRBV4-2; j_gene: TRBJ2-7; abundance: many; CDR3nt: TGTGCCAGCAGCCAGGGGACTAGCGGCTACGAGCAGTACTTC; CDR3aa: CASSQGTSGYEQYF